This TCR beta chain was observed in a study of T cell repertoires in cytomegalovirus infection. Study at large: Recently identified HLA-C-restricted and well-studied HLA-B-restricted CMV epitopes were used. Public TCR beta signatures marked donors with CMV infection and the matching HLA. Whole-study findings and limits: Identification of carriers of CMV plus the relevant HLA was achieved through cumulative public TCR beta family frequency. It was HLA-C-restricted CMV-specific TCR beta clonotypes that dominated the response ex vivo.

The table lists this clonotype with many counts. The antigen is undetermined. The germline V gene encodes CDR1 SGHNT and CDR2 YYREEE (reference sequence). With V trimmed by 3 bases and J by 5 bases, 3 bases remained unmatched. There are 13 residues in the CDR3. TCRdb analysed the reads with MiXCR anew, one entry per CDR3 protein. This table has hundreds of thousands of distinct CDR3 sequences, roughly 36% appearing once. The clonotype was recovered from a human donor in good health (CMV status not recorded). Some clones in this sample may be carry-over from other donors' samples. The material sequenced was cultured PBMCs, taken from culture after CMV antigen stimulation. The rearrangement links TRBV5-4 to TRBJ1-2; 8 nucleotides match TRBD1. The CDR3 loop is CASSYGQGYGYTF. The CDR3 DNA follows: TGTGCCAGCAGCTATGGACAGGGTTATGGCTACACCTTC.